This TCR beta chain was found in a study of identical twins. Template switching supplied a universal primer site; unique molecular identifiers were carried on the cDNA. TCRdb re-derived calls from the 5' RACE reads in MiXCR, one entry per CDR3 protein. The sample shows hundreds of thousands of distinct CDR3 sequences, approximately 9% of them seen only once. The CDR3 consists of 15 residues. V was trimmed by 5 bases and J by 5 bases, leaving 15 bases between them. CDR1 and CDR2 from the germline V gene are SGHNT and YENEEA. This clonotype showed up just a few times. What it binds is unknown. Whole-study findings and limits: Those out-of-frame alpha sequences shared by twins showed an excess of low generation probability.

These data were also reused for a study on yellow fever vaccine responses in identical twins. That report notes: Twins' T cell vaccine responses reportedly looked partly convergent, partly personalized.

The source is a woman aged 18-30 years in good health. Source material: PBMCs. V is TRBV11-3 and J is TRBJ2-2, with D perhaps TRBD1 (6 bases). The CDR3 loop reads CASSPAQGGTGELFF. In nucleotides, the CDR3 is TGTGCCAGCAGCCCCGCACAGGGTGGGACCGGGGAGCTGTTTTTT.